Given below is one TCR beta chain in context. Its antigen is undetermined. The junction departs from germline at one end; a sequencing error may be responsible. The data derive from a study of cytomegalovirus exposure and HLA in healthy donors. Study overall: The 120 or so validation repertoires and the roughly 670 first-cohort repertoires shared a platform, a later analysis reported.

Germline V gives CDR1 MDHEN, CDR2 SYDVKM. This CDR3 comprises 14 residues. Among the 110 or so subjects of the validation cohort, separate from the roughly 700-subject first cohort, were the donors. TCRdb's copy holds only in-frame clones and misses some; the assay was immunoSEQ multiplex PCR. The repertoire holds approximately 170,000 clones, with 85% as singletons. Study-level findings and limits: TCR beta chains numbering some 160 were designated cytomegalovirus-associated.

This chain connects TRBV28 to TRBJ2-1; a possible D gene is TRBD1 (5 bases). Sequenced input: PBMCs. This TCR came from a man between 18 and 35 years old in good health and CMV-seropositive. This CDR3 is CASSLGQGHNEQFF. In DNA form, the CDR3 reads TGTGCCAGCAGTTTAGGGCAGGGTCACAACGAGCAGTTCTTC.